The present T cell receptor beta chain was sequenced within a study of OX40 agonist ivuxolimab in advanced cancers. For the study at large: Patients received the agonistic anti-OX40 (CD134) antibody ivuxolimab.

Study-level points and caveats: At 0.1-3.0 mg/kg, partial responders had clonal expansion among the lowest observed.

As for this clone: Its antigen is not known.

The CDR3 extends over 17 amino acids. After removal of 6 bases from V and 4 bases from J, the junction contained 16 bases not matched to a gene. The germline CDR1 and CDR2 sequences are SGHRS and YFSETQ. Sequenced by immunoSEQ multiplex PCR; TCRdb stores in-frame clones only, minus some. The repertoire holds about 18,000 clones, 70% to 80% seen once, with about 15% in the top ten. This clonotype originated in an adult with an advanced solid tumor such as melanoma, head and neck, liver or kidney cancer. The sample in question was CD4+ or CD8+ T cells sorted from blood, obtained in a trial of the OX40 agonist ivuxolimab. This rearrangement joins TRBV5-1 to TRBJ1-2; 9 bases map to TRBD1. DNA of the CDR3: TGCGCCAGCAACGTTGGACAGGGGACACCAAACCTCTATGGCTACACCTTC. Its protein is CASNVGQGTPNLYGYTF.